A selection of T cell receptor beta chains follows, all from one sample in a study of T cells after yellow fever vaccination. TCRdb recomputed calls from the 5' RACE reads with MiXCR, one row per CDR3 protein. The sample lists 550,000 to 750,000 distinct CDR3 sequences; less than 15% were seen once. This specimen was PBMCs, taken on the day of the yellow fever booster vaccination. The receptors shown here come from a man under 40 who received the YFV17D yellow fever vaccine. Each CDR3 is given with its conserved first and last residue. A D gene is named only where the DNA matches it firmly. Not every row has a clone size; where given, it reads once, few, many or a size class.

CDR3 DNA: TGTGCCAGCAGTTTGAGGGAGAGCGCAGATACGCAGTATTTT
CDR3 protein: CASSLRESADTQYF
clone size: NA
J gene: TRBJ2-3
D gene: NA
V gene: TRBV12-3/TRBV12-4

CDR3 DNA: TGTGCCAGCACTCTATCGGTAGCTAACTATGGCTACACCTTC
CDR3 protein: CASTLSVANYGYTF
clone size: NA
J gene: TRBJ1-2
D gene: NA
V gene: TRBV28

CDR3 DNA: TGTGCTAGCAGCTTTAGCGCCTCCGATACGCAGTATTTT
CDR3 protein: CASSFSASDTQYF
clone size: few
J gene: TRBJ2-3
D gene: NA
V gene: TRBV7-7

CDR3 DNA: TGCAGTGCTTCGACCAATGTGGGCAATCAGCCCCAGCATTTT
CDR3 protein: CSASTNVGNQPQHF
clone size: NA
J gene: TRBJ1-5
D gene: NA
V gene: TRBV20-1

CDR3 DNA: TGCAGCGTTGATCGACCGGCGACCTACAATGAGCAGTTCTTC
CDR3 protein: CSVDRPATYNEQFF
clone size: NA
J gene: TRBJ2-1
D gene: NA
V gene: TRBV29-1

CDR3 DNA: TGCAGTGCCGAAAAGAGGTTGACGGGAGGCGTCACAGATACGCAGTATTTT
CDR3 protein: CSAEKRLTGGVTDTQYF
clone size: NA
J gene: TRBJ2-3
D gene: TRBD2
V gene: TRBV20-1

CDR3 DNA: TGTGCCAGCAGCGATCGGGGACCCACTGAAGCTTTCTTT
CDR3 protein: CASSDRGPTEAFF
clone size: NA
J gene: TRBJ1-1
D gene: NA
V gene: TRBV11-2

CDR3 DNA: TGTGCCAGCAGTTACTCGCCCTCCGGGACTAGCGGGAGGGCCTCCGATACGCAGTATTTT
CDR3 protein: CASSYSPSGTSGRASDTQYF
clone size: NA
J gene: TRBJ2-3
D gene: TRBD2
V gene: TRBV6-2/TRBV6-3

CDR3 DNA: TGCGCCAGCAGCTTGGGACTTCAAGTCACAGATACGCAGTATTTT
CDR3 protein: CASSLGLQVTDTQYF
clone size: NA
J gene: TRBJ2-3
D gene: NA
V gene: TRBV5-1

CDR3 DNA: TGTGCCAGCAGCAAGGTCGGTTCTAGCTCTGGGGCCAACGTCCTGACTTTC
CDR3 protein: CASSKVGSSSGANVLTF
clone size: many
J gene: TRBJ2-6
D gene: NA
V gene: TRBV14

CDR3 DNA: TGTGCCAGCCGTGGGACAAATTCACCCCTCCACTTT
CDR3 protein: CASRGTNSPLHF
clone size: NA
J gene: TRBJ1-6
D gene: NA
V gene: TRBV6-6

CDR3 DNA: TGTGCCAGCAGCTACGCGGGGGGCCCAGATACGCAGTATTTT
CDR3 protein: CASSYAGGPDTQYF
clone size: NA
J gene: TRBJ2-3
D gene: TRBD2
V gene: TRBV7-2

CDR3 DNA: TGTGCCAGCAAAGCCGGGACGGTCCTACTCAACGCTGGGGCCAACGTCCTGACTTTC
CDR3 protein: CASKAGTVLLNAGANVLTF
clone size: many
J gene: TRBJ2-6
D gene: NA
V gene: TRBV6-4

CDR3 DNA: TGTGCCAACCCAGGAGGACCGGGACTAGAAGTTTGCGAGCAGTTCTTC
CDR3 protein: CANPGGPGLEVCEQFF
clone size: NA
J gene: TRBJ2-1
D gene: TRBD2
V gene: TRBV6-8

CDR3 DNA: TGCAGTGCTGAGGGGGACAGCATTGGCGAAAAACTGTTTTTT
CDR3 protein: CSAEGDSIGEKLFF
clone size: few
J gene: TRBJ1-4
D gene: TRBD1
V gene: TRBV20-1

CDR3 DNA: TGTGCCAGTAGTATAATAGGGAGGGAAGTCGTCTCTGGGGCCAACGTCCTGACTTTC
CDR3 protein: CASSIIGREVVSGANVLTF
clone size: NA
J gene: TRBJ2-6
D gene: TRBD2
V gene: TRBV19

CDR3 DNA: TGTGCCAGCAGGCCGGACAGGGGAGGCTACGAGCAGTACTTC
CDR3 protein: CASRPDRGGYEQYF
clone size: NA
J gene: TRBJ2-7
D gene: TRBD1
V gene: TRBV6-1

CDR3 DNA: TGTGCCAGCAGTTGGGTGGGACAGCTCCAAGAGACCCAGTACTTC
CDR3 protein: CASSWVGQLQETQYF
clone size: NA
J gene: TRBJ2-5
D gene: TRBD1
V gene: TRBV6-2/TRBV6-3

CDR3 DNA: TGTGCCAGCAGGATGGTTACCGTCTCCTACAATGAGCAGTTCTTC
CDR3 protein: CASRMVTVSYNEQFF
clone size: few
J gene: TRBJ2-1
D gene: NA
V gene: TRBV6-1

CDR3 DNA: TGTGCCTGGAGTGCAGGGTTGGCTGAAGCTTTCTTT
CDR3 protein: CAWSAGLAEAFF
clone size: NA
J gene: TRBJ1-1
D gene: NA
V gene: TRBV30

CDR3 DNA: TGCAGTGCTACTAGCGGCGCCCCCTACAATGAGCAGTTCTTC
CDR3 protein: CSATSGAPYNEQFF
clone size: few
J gene: TRBJ2-1
D gene: TRBD2
V gene: TRBV20-1